The 9 T cell receptor beta chains listed next were all sequenced from one sample in a study of early stage breast cancer tumors. The table came from immunoSEQ multiplex PCR; TCRdb's copy has only in-frame clones and leaves some out. The profile shows fewer than 30,000 clones, roughly 55% of them singletons. Sequenced input: breast tumor tissue. The receptor set was obtained from a person in their fifties or sixties with breast cancer.

The V call is TRBV5-1, the J call TRBJ1-1; D remains ambiguous. This CDR3 has 14 amino acids. The germline CDR1 and CDR2 sequences are SGHRS and YFSETQ. Trimming left V 5 bases short and J 0 bases short, with 11 bases between. The CDR3 bases are TGCGCCAGCAGTATGCCAGGCTTGAACACTGAAGCTTTCTTT. It translates to CASSMPGLNTEAFF.

V and J are TRBV7-2 and TRBJ1-5; perhaps TRBD1 as D (6 bases). The CDR3 covers 14 residues. Germline values: CDR1 SGHTA, CDR2 FQGNSA. The V end was cut by 5 bases, the J end by 3 bases, with 11 bases between. The CDR3 nucleotides are TGTGCCAGCAGCCCCGGACAGACCAATCAGCCCCAGCATTTT. This sequence encodes CASSPGQTNQPQHF.

The V call is TRBV6-5, the J call TRBJ1-5, with D maybe TRBD1 (5 bases). With 6 bases removed from V and 4 bases from J, the gap between germline ends came to 13 bases. From germline, CDR1 is MNHEY and CDR2 SVGAGI. This CDR3 comprises 14 residues. CDR3 protein: CASSRYRTNQPQHF. DNA for the CDR3: TGTGCCAGCAGCCGATACAGGACGAATCAGCCCCAGCATTTT.

Here the CDR3 reads CASSFGTGGTDTQYF. The DNA of the CDR3 is TGTGCCAGCAGCTTTGGGACAGGGGGCACAGATACGCAGTATTTT. The chain combines TRBV7-9 with TRBJ2-3; 10 bases agree with TRBD1. J was trimmed by 1 base and V by 3 bases; bases with no gene match: 1. Germline V CDR1 and CDR2: SEHNR, FQNEAQ (reference sequence). This CDR3 region has 15 residues.

This chain joins TRBV5-1 and TRBJ2-3, with TRBD2 as a possible D gene (6 bases). This CDR3 is 16 amino acids long. Trimming removed 0 bases at V and 2 bases at J, with 13 bases between. CDR1 is SGHRS, CDR2 YFSETQ, per germline. The CDR3 region has the DNA TGCGCCAGCAGCTTGGATAGTGGCGGGGCCACAGATACGCAGTATTTT. Amino acids: CASSLDSGGATDTQYF.

The sample holds a few counts of this clone. This chain links TRBV2 with TRBJ2-7, with unresolved D. Trimming shortened V by 3 bases and J by 3 bases, and 9 bases separated the two germline ends. CDR1 is SNHLY, CDR2 FYNNEI, per germline. The CDR3 covers 13 residues. The CDR3 sequence: CASSENSIYEQYF. The CDR3 DNA follows: TGTGCCAGCAGTGAGAACAGTATCTACGAGCAGTACTTC.

This clone was seen just once. The J gene is TRBJ2-1, the V gene TRBV5-4; TRBD1 aligns across 7 bases. Per germline, CDR1 SGHNT and CDR2 YYREEE (reference sequence). Unmatched junction bases numbered 6, after V lost 4 bases and J lost 2 bases. The CDR3 length is 15 residues. In DNA form, the CDR3 reads TGTGCCAGCAGCGTCGGGACAGCCACCTACAATGAGCAGTTCTTC. It is translated as CASSVGTATYNEQFF. The variable domain in full, with the rest retrieved from reference TRBV5-4 and TRBJ2-1, is ETGVTQSPTHLIKTRGQQVTLRCSSQSGHNTVSWYQQALGQGPQFIFQYYREEENGRGNFPPRFSGLQFPNYSSELNVNALELDDSALYLCASSVGTATYNEQFFGPGTRLTVL.

This clone came up a few times. The genes are TRBV9 and TRBJ2-2; 12 bases match TRBD2. The CDR3 has 16 amino acids. With 4 bases clipped from V and 3 bases from J, the junction kept 4 bases outside the gene matches. The germline gives CDR1 SGDLS, CDR2 YYNGEE. The CDR3 DNA reads TGTGCCAGCAGCTTTCTAGCGGGAGGGGACACCGGGGAGCTGTTTTTT. As protein: CASSFLAGGDTGELFF.

This chain joins TRBV29-1 and TRBJ2-1, with TRBD2 matching 10 bases. V lost 4 bases and J lost 9; bases outside the gene matches: 9. The germline CDR1 and CDR2 sequences are SQVTM and ANQGSEA. CDR3 size: 14 residues. The CDR3 is CSVVPSGRRSEQFF. The DNA for the CDR3 is TGCAGCGTTGTCCCTAGCGGGAGACGGAGTGAGCAGTTCTTC.